This TCR beta chain was obtained from a study of blood T cell repertoires in COVID-19. Turning to the study itself: Acute-phase and convalescent COVID-19 samples originated in the United States, Italy and Spain. Nucleic acid was either cDNA or gDNA, and it came from T cells, B-cell-depleted T cells, or PBMCs.

CDR1 and CDR2 from the germline V gene are MNHNY and SVGAGI (reference sequence). This CDR3 spans 15 amino acids. With 0 bases clipped from V and 14 bases from J, the junction kept 9 bases outside the gene matches. In the original processing: Estimation of nucleated cell counts was performed using reference gene primer amplification. The method was immunoSEQ multiplex PCR; TCRdb's version includes in-frame clones alone and lacks a portion of them. The V and J calls and clone size come from that table; D and trimming were worked out from the DNA. The sample holds tens of thousands of clones, about nine tenths seen once.

This chain links TRBV6-6 with TRBJ1-6, with TRBD1 identical over 8 bases. The clonotype was recovered from a woman aged 45-59 years with active or convalescent COVID-19. Source material: peripheral blood. The CDR3 reads CASSYSGTGRASLHF. The CDR3 DNA sequence: TGTGCCAGCAGTTACTCAGGGACAGGCCGAGCTTCCCTCCACTTT.